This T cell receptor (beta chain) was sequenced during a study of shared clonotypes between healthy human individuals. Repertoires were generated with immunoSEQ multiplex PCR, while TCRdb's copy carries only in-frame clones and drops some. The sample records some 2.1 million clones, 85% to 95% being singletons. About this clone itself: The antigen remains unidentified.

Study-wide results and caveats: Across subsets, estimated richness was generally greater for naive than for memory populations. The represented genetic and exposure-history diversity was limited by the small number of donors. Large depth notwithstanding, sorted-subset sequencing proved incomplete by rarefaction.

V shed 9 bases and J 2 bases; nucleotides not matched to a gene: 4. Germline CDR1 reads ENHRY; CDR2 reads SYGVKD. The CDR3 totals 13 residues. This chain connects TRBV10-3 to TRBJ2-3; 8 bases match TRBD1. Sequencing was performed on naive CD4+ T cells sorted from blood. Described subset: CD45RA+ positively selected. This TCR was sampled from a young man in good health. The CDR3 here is CAITGGDTDTQYF. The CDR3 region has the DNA TGTGCCATAACAGGGGGTGACACAGATACGCAGTATTTT.